The T cell receptor beta chain described here comes from a study of cytomegalovirus exposure and HLA in healthy donors. Study overall: Earlier sequencing of 150 million to 200 million T cells yielded approximately 120 million unique TCR beta sequences. Study observations and caveats: Across all donors, roughly uniform sequencing depth was an assumption of the presence/absence analyses. It was 164 TCR beta chains that were listed as cytomegalovirus-associated. There were reportedly fewer N-insertions in an Asian-associated ancestry cluster than the roughly 670-donor mean, in a later analysis.

Trimming pared 5 bases from V and 3 bases from J, leaving 11 bases between. Germline V gene lookup returns CDR1 LNHDA and CDR2 SQIVND (reference sequence). The CDR3 has 13 amino acids. As to this clone: Its specificity is not known.

With 60 Vbeta and 13 Jbeta primers, the PCR was carried out. Assay: immunoSEQ multiplex PCR; the TCRdb copy retains only in-frame clones and omits some. The sample holds 200,000 to 250,000 clones, about four fifths seen once. Sequenced input: PBMCs. The chain has TRBV19 and TRBJ2-7; D possibly corresponds to TRBD2 (6 bases). This clonotype originated in a man aged 25-45 years in good health and CMV-seronegative. Here the CDR3 DNA reads TGTGCCAGTAGTGGCGGGGCTCTCTACGAGCAGTACTTC. It yields the protein CASSGGALYEQYF.